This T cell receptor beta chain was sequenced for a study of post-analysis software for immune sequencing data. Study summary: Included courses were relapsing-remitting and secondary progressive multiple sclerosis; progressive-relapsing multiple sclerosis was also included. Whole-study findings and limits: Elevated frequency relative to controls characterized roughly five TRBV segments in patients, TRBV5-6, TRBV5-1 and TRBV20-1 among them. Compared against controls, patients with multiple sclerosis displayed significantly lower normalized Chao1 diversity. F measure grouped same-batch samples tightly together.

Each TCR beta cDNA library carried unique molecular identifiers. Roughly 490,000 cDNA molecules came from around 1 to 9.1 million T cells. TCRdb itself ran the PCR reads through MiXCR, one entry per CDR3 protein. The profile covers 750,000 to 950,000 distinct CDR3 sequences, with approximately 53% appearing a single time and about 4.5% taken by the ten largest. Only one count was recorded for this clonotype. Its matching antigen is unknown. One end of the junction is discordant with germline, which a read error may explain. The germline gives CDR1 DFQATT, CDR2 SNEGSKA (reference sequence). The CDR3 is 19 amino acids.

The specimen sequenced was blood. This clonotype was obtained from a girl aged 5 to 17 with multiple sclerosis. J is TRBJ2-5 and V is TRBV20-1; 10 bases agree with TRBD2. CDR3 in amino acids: CSARDPWNLERGGQETQYF. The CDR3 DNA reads TGCAGCGCTAGAGATCCGTGGAACCTAGAGCGGGGGGGCCAAGAGACCCAGTACTTC.